The 12 T cell receptor beta chains reported below all come from one sample, sequenced in a study of early T cells in non-severe SARS-CoV-2 infection. TCRdb fed the 5' RACE reads into MiXCR, producing one record per CDR3 protein. The table has under 55,000 distinct CDR3 sequences, around 10% seen once. Specimen: whole blood. The receptors here all came from an adult who was a healthcare worker with PCR-confirmed SARS-CoV-2 infection or an uninfected control (not recorded which).

At least ten counts were recorded for this clonotype. The chain carries TRBV27 and TRBJ1-2; 7 bases are shared with TRBD1. The germline gives CDR1 MNHEY, CDR2 SMNVEV (reference sequence). V shed 3 bases and J 8 bases; nucleotides not matched to a gene: 3. The length of the CDR3 is 12 residues. CDR3 in DNA: TGTGCCAGCAGTTTTCCAGGGGGAGGCTACACCTTC. It yields the protein CASSFPGGGYTF.

The chain links TRBV7-9 to TRBJ2-7; no clear D. This CDR3 is built from 13 residues. Germline V gene sequence: CDR1 SEHNR, CDR2 FQNEAQ (reference sequence). The V end lost 6 bases, the J end lost 1 base, and 10 bases lay between the germline ends. CDR3 in amino acids: CASSSTLSYEQYF. Here the CDR3 DNA reads TGTGCCAGCAGTTCAACGCTGTCCTACGAGCAGTACTTC.

This clonotype came up a few times. V usage is TRBV7-9 and J usage is TRBJ1-4, with TRBD1 matching over 7 bases. Germline V gives CDR1 SEHNR, CDR2 FQNEAQ (reference sequence). The V gene end was trimmed by 5 bases and the J gene end by 4 bases; junction bases not matched to a gene: 10. The CDR3 has 16 amino acids. This CDR3 reads CASSPTGTVNNEKLFF. In nucleotides, the CDR3 is TGTGCCAGCAGCCCGACCGGGACAGTTAATAATGAAAAACTGTTTTTT. Full variable domain (rest looked up from reference TRBV7-9 and TRBJ1-4): DTGVSQNPRHKITKRGQNVTFRCDPISEHNRLYWYRQTLGQGPEFLTYFQNEAQLEKSRLLSDRFSAERPKGSFSTLEIQRTEQGDSAMYLCASSPTGTVNNEKLFFGSGTQLSVL.

This rearrangement joins TRBV20-1 to TRBJ2-1, with D hard to call. The CDR3 spans 14 residues. Per the germline V gene, CDR1 is DFQATT and CDR2 is SNEGSKA (reference sequence). The V end lost 3 bases, the J end lost 2 bases, and 11 bases lay between the germline ends. This chain's CDR3 is CSASPPDAYNEQFF. CDR3 nucleotides: TGCAGTGCTAGTCCCCCCGACGCCTACAATGAGCAGTTCTTC.

This clonotype was counted ten times or more. J is TRBJ2-1 and V is TRBV2; TRBD2 agrees at 11 bases. Germline V gives CDR1 SNHLY, CDR2 FYNNEI. CDR3 length: 16 residues. The V gene end was trimmed by 5 bases and the J gene end by 2 bases; junction bases not matched to a gene: 5. In DNA, the CDR3 is TGTGCCAGCAGTCTCCTACTAGCGGGGGCCTACAATGAGCAGTTCTTC. Translated, it gives CASSLLLAGAYNEQFF.

This clonotype was counted at least ten times. The chain links TRBV20-1 to TRBJ2-1; 9 nucleotides agree with TRBD2. Trimming cost V 4 bases and J 10 bases; bases outside gene matches: 14. Germline V gives CDR1 DFQATT, CDR2 SNEGSKA (reference sequence). The CDR3 has 15 residues. In nucleotides, the CDR3 is TGCAGTGCTACAGGGAGCGGGAGGAGGGGAGGGGAGCAGTTCTTC. It codes for CSATGSGRRGGEQFF.

The sample holds many counts of this clonotype. The gene calls are TRBV25-1 and TRBJ2-1; D is ambiguous. The CDR3 runs 11 residues. Germline-derived CDR1 and CDR2 are MGHDK and SYGVNS. V was trimmed by 5 bases and J by 6 bases, leaving 5 bases between them. The CDR3 is CASSPTNEQFF. In DNA, the CDR3 is TGTGCCAGCAGTCCCACCAATGAGCAGTTCTTC.

This clonotype occurred a few times. V gene TRBV20-1 combines with J gene TRBJ2-1; D gene unclear. This CDR3 is built from 14 residues. Germline lookup yields CDR1 DFQATT and CDR2 SNEGSKA (reference sequence). With 5 bases removed from V and 0 bases from J, the gap between germline ends came to 11 bases. CDR3 in amino acids: CSASTRNSYNEQFF. DNA of the CDR3: TGCAGTGCTTCGACACGCAACTCCTACAATGAGCAGTTCTTC.

The sample holds many counts of this clonotype. V and J are TRBV5-5 and TRBJ1-6, with D perhaps TRBD1 (5 bases). Trimming shortened V by 3 bases and J by 14 bases, and 21 bases separated the two germline ends. The germline V gene encodes CDR1 SGHKS and CDR2 YYEKEE (reference sequence). This CDR3 comprises 15 residues. In nucleotides, the CDR3 is TGTGCCAGCAGCTCCCCCGGGACGGGCGAAGGCTCCCTCCACTTT. This encodes CASSSPGTGEGSLHF. Variable domain in full (rest from reference TRBV5-5 and TRBJ1-6): DAGVTQSPTHLIKTRGQQVTLRCSPISGHKSVSWYQQVLGQGPQFIFQYYEKEERGRGNFPDRFSARQFPNYSSELNVNALLLGDSALYLCASSSPGTGEGSLHFGNGTRLTVT.

This clonotype has ten or more counts. J is TRBJ1-6 and V is TRBV6-5; weak D call: TRBD1 (6 bases). The germline V gene has CDR1 MNHEY and CDR2 SVGAGI. V shed 3 bases and J shed 15 bases, with 27 bases lying between them. The CDR3 runs 17 residues. The CDR3 DNA reads TGTGCCAGCAGTTATGAGAGGCGGCAGGGGATAGCCGATGGCCTCCACTTT. This gives the protein CASSYERRQGIADGLHF.

The rearrangement uses TRBV28 and TRBJ2-3, with 7 bases that match TRBD2. CDR1 is MDHEN and CDR2 is SYDVKM in the germline V gene. Trimming removed 2 bases from V and 2 bases from J; junction bases left unmatched: 4. The CDR3 covers 15 residues. The CDR3 region has the DNA TGTGCCAGCAGTTTAGGAGGGAGGGACACAGATACGCAGTATTTT. This sequence encodes CASSLGGRDTDTQYF.

This clonotype has at least ten counts. J is TRBJ2-2 and V is TRBV9; 8 nucleotides match TRBD1. CDR1 is SGDLS, CDR2 YYNGEE, per germline. The CDR3 runs 13 residues. The trim removed 3 bases at V and 6 bases at J, leaving 1 base unmatched. The CDR3 spells CASSEQGAGELFF. CDR3 nucleotide sequence: TGTGCCAGCAGCGAACAGGGGGCCGGGGAGCTGTTTTTT. Full variable domain (remainder filled in from reference TRBV9 and TRBJ2-2): DSGVTQTPKHLITATGQRVTLRCSPRSGDLSVYWYQQSLDQGLQFLIQYYNGEERAKGNILERFSAQQFPDLHSELNLSSLELGDSALYFCASSEQGAGELFFGEGSRLTVL.